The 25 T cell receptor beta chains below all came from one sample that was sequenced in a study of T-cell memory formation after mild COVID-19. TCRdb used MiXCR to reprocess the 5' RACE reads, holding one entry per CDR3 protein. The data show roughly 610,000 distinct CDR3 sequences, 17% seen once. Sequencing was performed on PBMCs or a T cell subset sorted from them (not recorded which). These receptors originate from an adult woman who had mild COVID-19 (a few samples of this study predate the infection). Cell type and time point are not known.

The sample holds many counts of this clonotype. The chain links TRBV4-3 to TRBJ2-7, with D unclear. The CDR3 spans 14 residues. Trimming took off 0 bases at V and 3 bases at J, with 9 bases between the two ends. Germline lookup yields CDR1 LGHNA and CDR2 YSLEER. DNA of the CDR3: TGCGCCAGCAGCCAAGAGTTTCTCGTCTACGAGCAGTACTTC. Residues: CASSQEFLVYEQYF.

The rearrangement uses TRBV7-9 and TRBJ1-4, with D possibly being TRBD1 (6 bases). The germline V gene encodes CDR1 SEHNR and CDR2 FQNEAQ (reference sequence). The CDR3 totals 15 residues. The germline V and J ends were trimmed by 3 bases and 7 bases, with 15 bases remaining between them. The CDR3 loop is CASSFFEQGIEKLFF. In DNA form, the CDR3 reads TGTGCCAGCAGCTTTTTTGAACAGGGAATTGAAAAACTGTTTTTT.

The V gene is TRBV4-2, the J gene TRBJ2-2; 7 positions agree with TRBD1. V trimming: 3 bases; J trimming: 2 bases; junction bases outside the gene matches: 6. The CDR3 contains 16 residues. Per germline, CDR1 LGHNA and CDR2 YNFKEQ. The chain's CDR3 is CASSHTRGLNTGELFF. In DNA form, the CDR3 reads TGTGCCAGCAGCCATACAAGGGGGCTTAACACCGGGGAGCTGTTTTTT.

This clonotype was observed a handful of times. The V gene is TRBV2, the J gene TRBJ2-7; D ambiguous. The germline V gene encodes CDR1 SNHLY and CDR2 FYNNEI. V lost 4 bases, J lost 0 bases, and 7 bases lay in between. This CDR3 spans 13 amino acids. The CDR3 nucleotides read TGTGCCAGCAGTGGCGTCACCTCCTACGAGCAGTACTTC. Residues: CASSGVTSYEQYF. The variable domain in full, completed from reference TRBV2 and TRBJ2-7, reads EPEVTQTPSHQVTQMGQEVILRCVPISNHLYFYWYRQILGQKVEFLVSFYNNEISEKSEIFDDQFSVERPDGSNFTLKIRSTKLEDSAMYFCASSGVTSYEQYFGPGTRLTVT.

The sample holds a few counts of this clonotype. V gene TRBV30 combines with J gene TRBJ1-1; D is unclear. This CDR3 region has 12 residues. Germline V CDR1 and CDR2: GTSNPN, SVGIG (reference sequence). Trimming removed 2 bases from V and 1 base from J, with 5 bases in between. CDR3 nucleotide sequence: TGTGCCTGGAGTATCACGAACACTGAAGCTTTCTTT. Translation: CAWSITNTEAFF.

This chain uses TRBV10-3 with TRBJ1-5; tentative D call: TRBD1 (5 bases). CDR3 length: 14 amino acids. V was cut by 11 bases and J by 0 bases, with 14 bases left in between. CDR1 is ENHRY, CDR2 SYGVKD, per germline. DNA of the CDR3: TGTGCCGCTGAACAGGAGTATAGCAATCAGCCCCAGCATTTT. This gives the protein CAAEQEYSNQPQHF.

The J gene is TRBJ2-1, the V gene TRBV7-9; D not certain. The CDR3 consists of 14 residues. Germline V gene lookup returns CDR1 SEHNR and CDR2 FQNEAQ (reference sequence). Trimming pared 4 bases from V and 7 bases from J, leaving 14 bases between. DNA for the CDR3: TGTGCCAGCAGCTGGCCGGGCCCTGAGAATGAGCAGTTCTTC. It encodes CASSWPGPENEQFF.

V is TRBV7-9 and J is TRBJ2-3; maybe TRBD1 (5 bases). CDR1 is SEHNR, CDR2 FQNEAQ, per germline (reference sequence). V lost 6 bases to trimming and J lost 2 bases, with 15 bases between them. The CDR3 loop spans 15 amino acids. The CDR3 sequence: CASSRQKPFTDTQYF. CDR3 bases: TGTGCCAGCAGTAGACAGAAACCTTTCACAGATACGCAGTATTTT.

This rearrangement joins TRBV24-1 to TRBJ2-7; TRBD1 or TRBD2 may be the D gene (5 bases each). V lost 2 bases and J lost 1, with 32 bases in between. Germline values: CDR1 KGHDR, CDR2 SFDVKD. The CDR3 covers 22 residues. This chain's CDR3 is CATSDCLRGAGRSLIASYEQYF. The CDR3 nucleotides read TGTGCCACCAGTGATTGCCTGAGGGGCGCCGGGCGATCGTTAATTGCGTCCTACGAGCAGTACTTC.

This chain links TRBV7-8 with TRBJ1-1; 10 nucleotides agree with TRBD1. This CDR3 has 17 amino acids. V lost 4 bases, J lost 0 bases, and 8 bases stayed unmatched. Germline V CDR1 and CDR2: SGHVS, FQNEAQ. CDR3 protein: CASSSTRTGGLNTEAFF. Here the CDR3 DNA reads TGTGCCAGCAGCTCGACGCGGACAGGGGGACTGAACACTGAAGCTTTCTTT.

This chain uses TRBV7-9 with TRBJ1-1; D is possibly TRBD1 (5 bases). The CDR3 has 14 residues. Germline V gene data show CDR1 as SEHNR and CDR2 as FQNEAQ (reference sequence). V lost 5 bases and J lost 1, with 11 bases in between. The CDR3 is CASSPQTGNTEAFF. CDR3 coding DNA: TGTGCCAGCAGCCCACAAACAGGGAACACTGAAGCTTTCTTT.

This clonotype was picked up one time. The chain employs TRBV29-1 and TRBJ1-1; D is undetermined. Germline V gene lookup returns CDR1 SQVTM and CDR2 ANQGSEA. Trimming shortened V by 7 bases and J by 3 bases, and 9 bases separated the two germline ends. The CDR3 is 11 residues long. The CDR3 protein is CSGRSYTEAFF. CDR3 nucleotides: TGCAGCGGACGTAGCTACACTGAAGCTTTCTTT.

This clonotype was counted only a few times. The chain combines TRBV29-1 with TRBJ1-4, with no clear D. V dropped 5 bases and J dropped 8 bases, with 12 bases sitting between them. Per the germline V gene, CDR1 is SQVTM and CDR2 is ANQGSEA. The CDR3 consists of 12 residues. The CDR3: CSVKPGDEKLFF. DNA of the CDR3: TGCAGCGTTAAACCGGGAGACGAAAAACTGTTTTTT.

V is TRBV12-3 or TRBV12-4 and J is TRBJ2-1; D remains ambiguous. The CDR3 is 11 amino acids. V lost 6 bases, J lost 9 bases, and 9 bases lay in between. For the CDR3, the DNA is TGTGCCAGCAGCCTCGTGCGTGAGCAGTTCTTC. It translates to CASSLVREQFF.

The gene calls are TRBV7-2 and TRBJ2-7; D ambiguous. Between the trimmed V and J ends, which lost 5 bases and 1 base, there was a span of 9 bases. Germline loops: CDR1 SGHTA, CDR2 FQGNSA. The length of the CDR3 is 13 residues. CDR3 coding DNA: TGTGCCAGCAGCGGGTGGATTTCCTACGAGCAGTACTTC. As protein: CASSGWISYEQYF.

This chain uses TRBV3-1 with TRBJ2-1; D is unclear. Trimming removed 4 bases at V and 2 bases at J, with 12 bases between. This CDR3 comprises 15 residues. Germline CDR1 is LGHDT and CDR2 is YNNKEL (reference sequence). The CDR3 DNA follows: TGTGCCAGCAGCCCGGCCGGCCGACCCTACAATGAGCAGTTCTTC. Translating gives CASSPAGRPYNEQFF.

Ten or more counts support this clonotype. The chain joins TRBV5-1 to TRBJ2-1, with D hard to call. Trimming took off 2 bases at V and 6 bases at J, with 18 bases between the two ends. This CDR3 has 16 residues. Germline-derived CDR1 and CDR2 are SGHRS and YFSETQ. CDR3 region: CASSFPGLTAINEQFF. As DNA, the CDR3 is TGCGCCAGCAGCTTCCCCGGGCTTACCGCGATCAATGAGCAGTTCTTC. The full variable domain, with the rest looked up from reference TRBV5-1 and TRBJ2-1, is KAGVTQTPRYLIKTRGQQVTLSCSPISGHRSVSWYQQTPGQGLQFLFEYFSETQRNKGNFPGRFSGRQFSNSRSEMNVSTLELGDSALYLCASSFPGLTAINEQFFGPGTRLTVL.

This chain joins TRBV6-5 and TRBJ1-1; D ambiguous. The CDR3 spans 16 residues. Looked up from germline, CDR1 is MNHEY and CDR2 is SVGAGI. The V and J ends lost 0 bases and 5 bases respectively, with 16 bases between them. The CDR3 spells CASSYSNSGWDTEAFF. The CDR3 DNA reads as TGTGCCAGCAGTTACTCGAACAGCGGGTGGGATACTGAAGCTTTCTTT.

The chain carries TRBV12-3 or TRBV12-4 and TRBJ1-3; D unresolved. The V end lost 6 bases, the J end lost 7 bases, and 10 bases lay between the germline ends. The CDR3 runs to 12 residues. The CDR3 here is CASSRQENTIYF. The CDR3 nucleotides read TGTGCCAGCAGCCGCCAGGAGAACACCATATATTTT.

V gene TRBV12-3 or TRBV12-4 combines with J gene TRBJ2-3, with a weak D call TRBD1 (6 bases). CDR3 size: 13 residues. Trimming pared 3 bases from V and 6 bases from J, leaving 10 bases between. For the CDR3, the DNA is TGTGCCAGCAGTTTTGGACAGTGGGATACGCAGTATTTT. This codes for CASSFGQWDTQYF.

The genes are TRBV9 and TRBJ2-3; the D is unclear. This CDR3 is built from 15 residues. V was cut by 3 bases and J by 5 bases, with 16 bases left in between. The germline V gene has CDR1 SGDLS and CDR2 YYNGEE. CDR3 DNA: TGTGCCAGCAGCGCGTCGGCCAGAGCAGGAGATACGCAGTATTTT. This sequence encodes CASSASARAGDTQYF.

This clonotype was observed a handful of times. Written as DNA, the CDR3 is TGTGCCAGCAGTCCGGGACTAGCGGGAGCAACAGATACGCAGTATTTT. Its protein is CASSPGLAGATDTQYF. The chain couples TRBV6-5 to TRBJ2-3, with 14 bases matching TRBD2. The trim removed 5 bases at V and 3 bases at J, leaving 4 bases unmatched. The CDR3 sequence is 16 residues long. Germline-derived CDR1 and CDR2 are MNHEY and SVGAGI.

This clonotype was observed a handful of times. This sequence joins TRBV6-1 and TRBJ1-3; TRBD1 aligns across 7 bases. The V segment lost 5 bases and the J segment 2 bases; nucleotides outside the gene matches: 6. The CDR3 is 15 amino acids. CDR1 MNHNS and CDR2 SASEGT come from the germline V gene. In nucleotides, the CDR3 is TGTGCCAGCAGTACCGGGACAGCCACTGGAAACACCATATATTTT. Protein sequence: CASSTGTATGNTIYF.

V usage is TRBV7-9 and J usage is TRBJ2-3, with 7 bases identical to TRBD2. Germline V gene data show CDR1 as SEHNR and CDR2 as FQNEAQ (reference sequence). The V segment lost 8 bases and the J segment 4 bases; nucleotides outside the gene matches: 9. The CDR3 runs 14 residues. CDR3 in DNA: TGTGCCAGCCTAAATACTGGGGGGGCAGATACGCAGTATTTT. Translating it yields CASLNTGGADTQYF.

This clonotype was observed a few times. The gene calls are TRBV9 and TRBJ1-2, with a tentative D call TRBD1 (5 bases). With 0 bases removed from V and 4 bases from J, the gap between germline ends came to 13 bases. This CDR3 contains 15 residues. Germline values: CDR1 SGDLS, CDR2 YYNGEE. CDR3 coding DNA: TGTGCCAGCAGCGTAGGCGGACGGGACGTCTATGGCTACACCTTC. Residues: CASSVGGRDVYGYTF.